This TCR beta chain came from a study of identical twins. Whole-study results and caveats: Twin sharing of out-of-frame TCR alpha was underestimated by models in monozygotic pairs.

This clonotype has a handful of counts. Its matching antigen is unknown. This CDR3 is 14 amino acids long. Germline loops: CDR1 SEHNR, CDR2 FQNEAQ (reference sequence). The V end was cut by 6 bases, the J end by 4 bases, with 16 bases between. Addition of a universal primer site occurred through template switching, and cDNA carried unique molecular identifiers. TCRdb passed the 5' RACE reads through MiXCR, listing each CDR3 protein once. The data hold roughly 540,000 distinct CDR3 sequences, with approximately 22% observed a single time. These data also formed part of another study, on T cells expressing NK-cell markers. That report notes: For over five donors, the dominant NKG2C+ clonotypes made up roughly 1.0-7.5% of their CD8+ T cells.

This receptor was identified in a woman between 18 and 29 years old in good health. V usage is TRBV7-9 and J usage is TRBJ2-7; D unclear. Sequenced sample: CD4+ T cells sorted from blood. CDR3 DNA sequence: TGTGCCAGCAGACATACTCCAGAGATGTACGAGCAGTACTTC. Residues: CASRHTPEMYEQYF.